These 24 T cell receptor beta chains share one sample of origin, sequenced in a study of blood T cells in healthy people across ages. A second about 7 to 11 cycle PCR used barcoded and J-beta primers. TCRdb fed the 5' RACE reads into MiXCR, producing one record per CDR3 protein. The table records approximately 800,000 distinct CDR3 sequences, more than 25% of them present only once. This sample also belongs to another study, concerning T cells of mothers and their children.

The specimen sequenced was blood. The receptors here all came from a boy aged 5 to 17 in good health.

The chain joins TRBV20-1 to TRBJ1-6; 12 bases map to TRBD1. CDR1 and CDR2 (germline): DFQATT, SNEGSKA (reference sequence). This CDR3 comprises 18 residues. V dropped 6 bases and J dropped 0; count of bases not matched to a gene: 9. CDR3 region: CSARDRGQVGSYNSPLHF. In nucleotides, the CDR3 is TGCAGTGCCCGGGACAGGGGGCAGGTGGGCTCCTATAATTCACCCCTCCACTTT.

V gene TRBV5-5 combines with J gene TRBJ2-1, with D unresolved. V was trimmed by 0 bases and J by 6 bases, leaving 10 bases between them. Germline CDR1 is SGHKS and CDR2 is YYEKEE (reference sequence). CDR3 length: 14 residues. In DNA form, the CDR3 reads TGTGCCAGCAGCTTGGTGGTGGCGGCCAATGAGCAGTTCTTC. Translated: CASSLVVAANEQFF.

V gene TRBV6-1 combines with J gene TRBJ2-1, with 11 bases identical to TRBD1. The CDR3 is 16 residues long. J was trimmed by 4 bases and V by 7 bases; bases with no gene match: 9. The germline gives CDR1 MNHNS, CDR2 SASEGT. CDR3 amino acids: CASTGLGQGEYNEQFF. CDR3 coding DNA: TGTGCCAGCACTGGTTTGGGACAGGGGGAATACAATGAGCAGTTCTTC.

On this clonotype: One base away lies a much larger clone, so this may be a sequencing read error. The gene calls are TRBV12-3 or TRBV12-4 and TRBJ2-5; 8 bases match TRBD1. The CDR3 loop spans 13 amino acids. J lost 4 bases, V lost 7 bases, and 5 bases had no gene match. As DNA, the CDR3 is TGTGCCAGCACCCGGACAGGGCCAGAGACCCAGTACTTC. As protein: CASTRTGPETQYF.

This clonotype was observed a few times. Just one base apart from a much larger clone, this may be a read error. The V gene is TRBV28, the J gene TRBJ2-7; 10 nucleotides agree with TRBD1. V dropped 6 bases and J dropped 5; count of bases not matched to a gene: 7. This CDR3 spans 14 amino acids. Germline loops: CDR1 MDHEN, CDR2 SYDVKM. The CDR3: CASSPGTGAHEQYF. The CDR3 nucleotides are TGTGCCAGCAGCCCCGGGACAGGGGCCCACGAGCAGTACTTC.

The chain employs TRBV3-1 and TRBJ2-1; D is possibly TRBD1 (5 bases). V lost 5 bases, J lost 9 bases, and 8 bases lay in between. CDR3 length: 11 amino acids. The germline V gene has CDR1 LGHDT and CDR2 YNNKEL (reference sequence). In DNA form, the CDR3 reads TGTGCCAGCAGCATCACAGGTGAGCAGTTCTTC. It is translated as CASSITGEQFF.

The rearrangement joins TRBV7-9 to TRBJ1-2; 7 bases fit TRBD1. The CDR3 runs 13 residues. Germline V gene sequence: CDR1 SEHNR, CDR2 FQNEAQ (reference sequence). V shed 5 bases, J shed 6 bases, and the junction held 6 bases outside the gene matches. The CDR3 loop is CASSASGTDGYTF. The CDR3 DNA follows: TGTGCCAGCAGCGCATCCGGGACAGATGGCTACACCTTC.

The gene calls are TRBV28 and TRBJ2-1, with 8 bases that match TRBD2. Germline-derived CDR1 and CDR2 are MDHEN and SYDVKM. The CDR3 spans 13 residues. The V and J ends lost 9 bases and 4 bases, in that order; junction bases with no gene match: 5. CDR3 DNA: TGTGCCAGTACTAGCGGAACATACAATGAGCAGTTCTTC. Amino acid sequence: CASTSGTYNEQFF.

This clonotype appeared a few times. This chain connects TRBV16 to TRBJ1-1; D gene uncertain. This CDR3 comprises 16 residues. Germline V gene data show CDR1 as KGHSY and CDR2 as FQNENV. Trimming left V 1 base short and J 0 bases short, with 12 bases between. CDR3 sequence reads: CASSQFWAGMNTEAFF. CDR3 in DNA: TGTGCCAGCAGCCAATTCTGGGCAGGAATGAACACTGAAGCTTTCTTT.

The V and J genes are TRBV5-1 and TRBJ2-1; possible D gene TRBD2, 7 bases. Trimming pared 9 bases from V and 4 bases from J, leaving 17 bases between. Germline assignment: CDR1 SGHRS and CDR2 YFSETQ. The CDR3 length is 14 residues. CDR3 sequence reads: CATMMGGQYNEQFF. The CDR3 region has the DNA TGCGCCACCATGATGGGGGGGCAATACAATGAGCAGTTCTTC.

This clonotype was recorded a few times. The chain links TRBV25-1 to TRBJ2-7; D is tentatively TRBD1 or TRBD2 (6 bases each). The better agreement between TRBJ2-1 and the DNA end casts doubt on the J call. The CDR3 spans 18 residues. CDR1 is MGHDK, CDR2 SYGVNS, per germline. This CDR3 reads CASSVLMGGRWNYNEQFF. CDR3 DNA: TGTGCCAGCAGTGTGTTGATGGGGGGCCGTTGGAACTACAATGAGCAGTTCTTC.

In DNA, the CDR3 is TGTGCCAGCAGCCCATACAGGGTCGAGGAGACCCAGTACTTC. It codes for CASSPYRVEETQYF. The rearrangement uses TRBV7-2 and TRBJ2-5, with D perhaps matching TRBD1 (6 bases). Trimming removed 5 bases at V and 5 bases at J, with 15 bases between. The CDR3 totals 14 residues. Looked up from germline, CDR1 is SGHTA and CDR2 is FQGNSA.

The chain employs TRBV20-1 and TRBJ1-5; TRBD1 matches 10 bases. This CDR3 region has 16 residues. V shed 3 bases, J shed 2 bases, and the junction held 7 bases outside the gene matches. In germline, CDR1 is DFQATT, CDR2 SNEGSKA (reference sequence). The CDR3 loop is CSARTSGTGGNQPQHF. As DNA, the CDR3 is TGCAGTGCTAGGACGTCCGGGACAGGGGGCAATCAGCCCCAGCATTTT.

A few counts support this clonotype. This sequence joins TRBV20-1 and TRBJ2-7; 10 positions match TRBD2. This CDR3 has 15 residues. CDR1 DFQATT and CDR2 SNEGSKA come from the germline V gene (reference sequence). J was trimmed by 2 bases and V by 0 bases; bases with no gene match: 4. The CDR3 loop reads CSARETSGSTYEQYF. The CDR3 DNA reads TGCAGTGCTAGAGAGACTAGCGGGTCCACCTACGAGCAGTACTTC.

V gene TRBV12-3 or TRBV12-4 combines with J gene TRBJ2-1; 8 bases align to TRBD2. This CDR3 has 16 amino acids. Losses at the gene ends were 3 bases for V and 5 bases for J; bases not matched to a gene: 9. Here the CDR3 reads CASSFVMSGGNNEQFF. As DNA, the CDR3 is TGTGCCAGCAGTTTCGTGATGAGCGGGGGTAACAATGAGCAGTTCTTC.

The chain couples TRBV7-8 to TRBJ2-1; TRBD1 matches at 7 bases. Germline values: CDR1 SGHVS, CDR2 FQNEAQ. V trimming: 4 bases; J trimming: 4 bases; junction bases outside the gene matches: 7. This CDR3 region has 15 residues. CDR3 DNA: TGTGCCAGCAGCTCCGGGACAGCGGTTTACAATGAGCAGTTCTTC. It yields the protein CASSSGTAVYNEQFF.

This clonotype was seen more than once but under ten times. A junction boundary mismatches the germline segment, possibly from a read error. V and J are TRBV7-9 and TRBJ2-1; TRBD2 matches 13 bases. The germline CDR1 and CDR2 sequences are SEHNR and FQNEAQ (reference sequence). CDR3 length: 14 amino acids. The CDR3, as DNA: TGTGCCAGCTTCGGGACTAGCGGGGACAATGGGCAGTTCTTC. It specifies CASFGTSGDNGQFF.

This clonotype was seen more than once but under ten times. V gene TRBV6-1 combines with J gene TRBJ2-1; 11 bases line up with TRBD1. The germline CDR1 and CDR2 sequences are MNHNS and SASEGT. With V trimmed by 3 bases and J by 7 bases, 5 bases remained unmatched. The CDR3 runs to 15 residues. The CDR3 spells CASSEPGQGGNEQFF. For the CDR3, the DNA is TGTGCCAGCAGTGAGCCGGGACAGGGGGGGAATGAGCAGTTCTTC.

V is TRBV10-3 and J is TRBJ1-2; D gene unclear. The CDR3 extends over 12 amino acids. Germline values: CDR1 ENHRY, CDR2 SYGVKD. V was pared by 3 bases and J by 4 bases, with 6 bases between. CDR3 sequence: CAISENTYGYTF. Here the CDR3 DNA reads TGTGCCATCAGTGAAAACACCTATGGCTACACCTTC.

This clonotype was counted only a few times. The V call is TRBV7-9, the J call TRBJ1-4; 7 bases are a match to TRBD1. Per the germline V gene, CDR1 is SEHNR and CDR2 is FQNEAQ (reference sequence). V shed 5 bases and J 2 bases; nucleotides not matched to a gene: 5. The CDR3 loop spans 15 amino acids. CDR3 sequence: CASSETGATNEKLFF. As DNA, the CDR3 is TGTGCCAGCAGCGAAACAGGGGCGACTAATGAAAAACTGTTTTTT.

The chain joins TRBV20-1 to TRBJ2-7, with D perhaps matching TRBD1 (5 bases). V shed 2 bases and J shed 4 bases, with 21 bases lying between them. This CDR3 is built from 16 residues. Germline V gives CDR1 DFQATT, CDR2 SNEGSKA (reference sequence). In nucleotides, the CDR3 is TGCAGTGCTAGACTTATGGGGAATCCCAGGGATTACGAGCAGTACTTC. Its translation: CSARLMGNPRDYEQYF.

This clonotype showed up just a few times. The chain couples TRBV20-1 to TRBJ2-7; D remains unclear. Germline V gene lookup returns CDR1 DFQATT and CDR2 SNEGSKA (reference sequence). This CDR3 has 13 amino acids. The V end lost 2 bases, the J end lost 4 bases, and 12 bases lay between the germline ends. As DNA, the CDR3 is TGCAGTGCTAGAAGCCGGGTAGAGTACGAGCAGTACTTC. This encodes CSARSRVEYEQYF.

The chain employs TRBV7-9 and TRBJ1-4, with D possibly TRBD1 on 5 matching bases. Germline CDR1 and CDR2: SEHNR and FQNEAQ (reference sequence). V was shortened by 5 bases and J by 7 bases, with 17 bases between the two germline ends. The CDR3 contains 15 residues. The CDR3 sequence: CASSQLGVDGEKLFF. CDR3 nucleotides: TGTGCCAGCAGCCAACTAGGGGTAGATGGTGAAAAACTGTTTTTT.

This clonotype occurred a few times. This chain uses TRBV7-6 with TRBJ2-5; TRBD2 might be the D (6 bases). With the DNA end fitting TRBJ2-7 better, the J assignment may be wrong. The CDR3 covers 17 residues. Per germline, CDR1 SGHVS and CDR2 FNYEAQ. CDR3 bases: TGTGCCAGCAGCCCCGGCGGAGGGACCTATGACCTTTCCGAGCAGTACTTC. Its translation: CASSPGGGTYDLSEQYF.